The 9 T cell receptor beta chains presented below share a single source sample, sequenced in a study of cytotoxic CD8 clonotypes in ibrutinib-treated CLL. Only in-frame clones appear in the TCRdb table, and some are missing; sequencing was by immunoSEQ multiplex PCR. This table holds about 130,000 clones, roughly 83% found once. This specimen was PBMCs, taken after 12 months of ibrutinib treatment. These receptors originate from a human donor with chronic lymphocytic leukemia.

As concerns this clone: Other DNA sequences of this sample code for an identical CDR3. The CDR3 coding sequence is TGTGCCAGCAGCTTAGCGGGCACAGATACGCAGTATTTT. Amino acid sequence: CASSLAGTDTQYF. The rearrangement joins TRBV11-2 to TRBJ2-3; D remains ambiguous. The CDR3 runs to 13 residues. V shed 1 base and J shed 1 base, with 3 bases lying between them. Germline CDR1 and CDR2: SGHAT and FQNNGV.

The chain combines TRBV12-5 with TRBJ1-1, with D possibly being TRBD1 (5 bases). The CDR3 sequence is 13 residues long. V dropped 1 base and J dropped 5 bases, with 8 bases sitting between them. Germline CDR1 is LGHNT and CDR2 is FRNRAP. The CDR3 DNA reads TGTGCTAGTGGTTTGGCAGGGCGGACTGAAGCTTTCTTT. Protein: CASGLAGRTEAFF.

The rearrangement uses TRBV15 and TRBJ2-7; D gene unclear. The CDR3 length is 15 residues. V was shortened by 0 bases and J by 1 base, with 10 bases between the two germline ends. The germline gives CDR1 LNHNV, CDR2 YYDKDF (reference sequence). DNA of the CDR3: TGTGCCACCAGCAGAGATCTCGCCAAGTCCTACGAGCAGTACTTC. Translation: CATSRDLAKSYEQYF.

This chain uses TRBV11-2 with TRBJ2-2; D is possibly TRBD1 or TRBD2 (5 bases each). The germline CDR1 and CDR2 sequences are SGHAT and FQNNGV. Deletions cut 2 bases from V and 5 bases from J, with 12 bases between. The CDR3 extends over 15 amino acids. The CDR3 sequence is CASSLSGRRTGELFF. As DNA, the CDR3 is TGTGCCAGCAGCTTATCGGGGCGCCGGACCGGGGAGCTGTTTTTT.

V is TRBV5-4 and J is TRBJ2-7; D tentatively reads TRBD1 or TRBD2 (6 bases each). Germline CDR1 SGHNT, CDR2 YYREEE (reference sequence). There are 13 residues in the CDR3. The V end was cut by 6 bases, the J end by 2 bases, with 12 bases between. The DNA for the CDR3 is TGTGCCAGCACCGGGGGCAGCACCTACGAGCAGTACTTC. It encodes CASTGGSTYEQYF. The whole variable domain, remainder taken from reference TRBV5-4 and TRBJ2-7, is ETGVTQSPTHLIKTRGQQVTLRCSSQSGHNTVSWYQQALGQGPQFIFQYYREEENGRGNFPPRFSGLQFPNYSSELNVNALELDDSALYLCASTGGSTYEQYFGPGTRLTVT.

This sequence joins TRBV1 and TRBJ2-7; the D call of TRBD2 is as the table states it, not checked on the DNA. TRBV1 is assigned pseudogene status. CDR3 size: 17 residues. The CDR3 here is CTSSQTRSLAETYEQYF. For the CDR3, the DNA is TGCACCAGCAGCCAAACCCGGAGTCTAGCGGAAACCTACGAGCAGTACTTC.

The rearrangement uses TRBV7-2 and TRBJ2-4; D remains ambiguous. CDR3 size: 14 residues. V was pared by 1 base and J by 6 bases, with 10 bases between. Germline V gene sequence: CDR1 SGHTA, CDR2 FQGNSA. For the CDR3, the DNA is TGTGCCAGCAGCTTAGATCTGGATCCAAACATTCAGTACTTC. Residues: CASSLDLDPNIQYF.

The rearrangement uses TRBV13 and TRBJ1-1; 8 bases line up with TRBD1. The CDR3 is made up of 17 amino acids. V shed 2 bases and J 0 bases; nucleotides not matched to a gene: 8. Germline V gives CDR1 PRHDT, CDR2 FYEKMQ (reference sequence). CDR3 coding DNA: TGTGCCAGCAGCTTAAACGACAGGGGTTTCATGAACACTGAAGCTTTCTTT. Translated: CASSLNDRGFMNTEAFF. The full variable domain, completed using reference TRBV13 and TRBJ1-1, is AAGVIQSPRHLIKEKRETATLKCYPIPRHDTVYWYQQGPGQDPQFLISFYEKMQSDKGSIPDRFSAQQFSDYHSELNMSSLELGDSALYFCASSLNDRGFMNTEAFFGQGTRLTVV.

The gene calls are TRBV30 and TRBJ1-3; 7 nucleotides line up with TRBD1. The CDR3 loop spans 17 amino acids. Germline V gene data show CDR1 as GTSNPN and CDR2 as SVGIG (reference sequence). V lost 0 bases, J lost 3 bases, and 11 bases stayed unmatched. This chain's CDR3 is CAWSVRWTGSIGNTIYF. The CDR3 DNA reads as TGTGCCTGGAGTGTACGGTGGACAGGTTCCATTGGAAACACCATATATTTT.